One T cell receptor beta chain is described in this entry. Generated by immunoSEQ multiplex PCR, the TCRdb table keeps only in-frame clones and is missing some. Among 65,000 to 70,000 clones listed, roughly 85% were seen once. This specimen belongs to a study of OX40 agonist ivuxolimab in advanced cancers. Trimming cost V 2 bases and J 3 bases, with 1 base left between them. The CDR3 totals 11 residues. Germline values: CDR1 SGHTA, CDR2 FQGNSA. The sample in question was CD4+ or CD8+ T cells sorted from blood, obtained in a trial of the OX40 agonist ivuxolimab. The TCR originated in an adult with an advanced solid tumor such as melanoma, head and neck, liver or kidney cancer. The chain links TRBV7-2 to TRBJ2-5; D is unclear. The CDR3 nucleotides are TGTGCCAGCAGCTTAAAAGAGACCCAGTACTTC. As protein: CASSLKETQYF.